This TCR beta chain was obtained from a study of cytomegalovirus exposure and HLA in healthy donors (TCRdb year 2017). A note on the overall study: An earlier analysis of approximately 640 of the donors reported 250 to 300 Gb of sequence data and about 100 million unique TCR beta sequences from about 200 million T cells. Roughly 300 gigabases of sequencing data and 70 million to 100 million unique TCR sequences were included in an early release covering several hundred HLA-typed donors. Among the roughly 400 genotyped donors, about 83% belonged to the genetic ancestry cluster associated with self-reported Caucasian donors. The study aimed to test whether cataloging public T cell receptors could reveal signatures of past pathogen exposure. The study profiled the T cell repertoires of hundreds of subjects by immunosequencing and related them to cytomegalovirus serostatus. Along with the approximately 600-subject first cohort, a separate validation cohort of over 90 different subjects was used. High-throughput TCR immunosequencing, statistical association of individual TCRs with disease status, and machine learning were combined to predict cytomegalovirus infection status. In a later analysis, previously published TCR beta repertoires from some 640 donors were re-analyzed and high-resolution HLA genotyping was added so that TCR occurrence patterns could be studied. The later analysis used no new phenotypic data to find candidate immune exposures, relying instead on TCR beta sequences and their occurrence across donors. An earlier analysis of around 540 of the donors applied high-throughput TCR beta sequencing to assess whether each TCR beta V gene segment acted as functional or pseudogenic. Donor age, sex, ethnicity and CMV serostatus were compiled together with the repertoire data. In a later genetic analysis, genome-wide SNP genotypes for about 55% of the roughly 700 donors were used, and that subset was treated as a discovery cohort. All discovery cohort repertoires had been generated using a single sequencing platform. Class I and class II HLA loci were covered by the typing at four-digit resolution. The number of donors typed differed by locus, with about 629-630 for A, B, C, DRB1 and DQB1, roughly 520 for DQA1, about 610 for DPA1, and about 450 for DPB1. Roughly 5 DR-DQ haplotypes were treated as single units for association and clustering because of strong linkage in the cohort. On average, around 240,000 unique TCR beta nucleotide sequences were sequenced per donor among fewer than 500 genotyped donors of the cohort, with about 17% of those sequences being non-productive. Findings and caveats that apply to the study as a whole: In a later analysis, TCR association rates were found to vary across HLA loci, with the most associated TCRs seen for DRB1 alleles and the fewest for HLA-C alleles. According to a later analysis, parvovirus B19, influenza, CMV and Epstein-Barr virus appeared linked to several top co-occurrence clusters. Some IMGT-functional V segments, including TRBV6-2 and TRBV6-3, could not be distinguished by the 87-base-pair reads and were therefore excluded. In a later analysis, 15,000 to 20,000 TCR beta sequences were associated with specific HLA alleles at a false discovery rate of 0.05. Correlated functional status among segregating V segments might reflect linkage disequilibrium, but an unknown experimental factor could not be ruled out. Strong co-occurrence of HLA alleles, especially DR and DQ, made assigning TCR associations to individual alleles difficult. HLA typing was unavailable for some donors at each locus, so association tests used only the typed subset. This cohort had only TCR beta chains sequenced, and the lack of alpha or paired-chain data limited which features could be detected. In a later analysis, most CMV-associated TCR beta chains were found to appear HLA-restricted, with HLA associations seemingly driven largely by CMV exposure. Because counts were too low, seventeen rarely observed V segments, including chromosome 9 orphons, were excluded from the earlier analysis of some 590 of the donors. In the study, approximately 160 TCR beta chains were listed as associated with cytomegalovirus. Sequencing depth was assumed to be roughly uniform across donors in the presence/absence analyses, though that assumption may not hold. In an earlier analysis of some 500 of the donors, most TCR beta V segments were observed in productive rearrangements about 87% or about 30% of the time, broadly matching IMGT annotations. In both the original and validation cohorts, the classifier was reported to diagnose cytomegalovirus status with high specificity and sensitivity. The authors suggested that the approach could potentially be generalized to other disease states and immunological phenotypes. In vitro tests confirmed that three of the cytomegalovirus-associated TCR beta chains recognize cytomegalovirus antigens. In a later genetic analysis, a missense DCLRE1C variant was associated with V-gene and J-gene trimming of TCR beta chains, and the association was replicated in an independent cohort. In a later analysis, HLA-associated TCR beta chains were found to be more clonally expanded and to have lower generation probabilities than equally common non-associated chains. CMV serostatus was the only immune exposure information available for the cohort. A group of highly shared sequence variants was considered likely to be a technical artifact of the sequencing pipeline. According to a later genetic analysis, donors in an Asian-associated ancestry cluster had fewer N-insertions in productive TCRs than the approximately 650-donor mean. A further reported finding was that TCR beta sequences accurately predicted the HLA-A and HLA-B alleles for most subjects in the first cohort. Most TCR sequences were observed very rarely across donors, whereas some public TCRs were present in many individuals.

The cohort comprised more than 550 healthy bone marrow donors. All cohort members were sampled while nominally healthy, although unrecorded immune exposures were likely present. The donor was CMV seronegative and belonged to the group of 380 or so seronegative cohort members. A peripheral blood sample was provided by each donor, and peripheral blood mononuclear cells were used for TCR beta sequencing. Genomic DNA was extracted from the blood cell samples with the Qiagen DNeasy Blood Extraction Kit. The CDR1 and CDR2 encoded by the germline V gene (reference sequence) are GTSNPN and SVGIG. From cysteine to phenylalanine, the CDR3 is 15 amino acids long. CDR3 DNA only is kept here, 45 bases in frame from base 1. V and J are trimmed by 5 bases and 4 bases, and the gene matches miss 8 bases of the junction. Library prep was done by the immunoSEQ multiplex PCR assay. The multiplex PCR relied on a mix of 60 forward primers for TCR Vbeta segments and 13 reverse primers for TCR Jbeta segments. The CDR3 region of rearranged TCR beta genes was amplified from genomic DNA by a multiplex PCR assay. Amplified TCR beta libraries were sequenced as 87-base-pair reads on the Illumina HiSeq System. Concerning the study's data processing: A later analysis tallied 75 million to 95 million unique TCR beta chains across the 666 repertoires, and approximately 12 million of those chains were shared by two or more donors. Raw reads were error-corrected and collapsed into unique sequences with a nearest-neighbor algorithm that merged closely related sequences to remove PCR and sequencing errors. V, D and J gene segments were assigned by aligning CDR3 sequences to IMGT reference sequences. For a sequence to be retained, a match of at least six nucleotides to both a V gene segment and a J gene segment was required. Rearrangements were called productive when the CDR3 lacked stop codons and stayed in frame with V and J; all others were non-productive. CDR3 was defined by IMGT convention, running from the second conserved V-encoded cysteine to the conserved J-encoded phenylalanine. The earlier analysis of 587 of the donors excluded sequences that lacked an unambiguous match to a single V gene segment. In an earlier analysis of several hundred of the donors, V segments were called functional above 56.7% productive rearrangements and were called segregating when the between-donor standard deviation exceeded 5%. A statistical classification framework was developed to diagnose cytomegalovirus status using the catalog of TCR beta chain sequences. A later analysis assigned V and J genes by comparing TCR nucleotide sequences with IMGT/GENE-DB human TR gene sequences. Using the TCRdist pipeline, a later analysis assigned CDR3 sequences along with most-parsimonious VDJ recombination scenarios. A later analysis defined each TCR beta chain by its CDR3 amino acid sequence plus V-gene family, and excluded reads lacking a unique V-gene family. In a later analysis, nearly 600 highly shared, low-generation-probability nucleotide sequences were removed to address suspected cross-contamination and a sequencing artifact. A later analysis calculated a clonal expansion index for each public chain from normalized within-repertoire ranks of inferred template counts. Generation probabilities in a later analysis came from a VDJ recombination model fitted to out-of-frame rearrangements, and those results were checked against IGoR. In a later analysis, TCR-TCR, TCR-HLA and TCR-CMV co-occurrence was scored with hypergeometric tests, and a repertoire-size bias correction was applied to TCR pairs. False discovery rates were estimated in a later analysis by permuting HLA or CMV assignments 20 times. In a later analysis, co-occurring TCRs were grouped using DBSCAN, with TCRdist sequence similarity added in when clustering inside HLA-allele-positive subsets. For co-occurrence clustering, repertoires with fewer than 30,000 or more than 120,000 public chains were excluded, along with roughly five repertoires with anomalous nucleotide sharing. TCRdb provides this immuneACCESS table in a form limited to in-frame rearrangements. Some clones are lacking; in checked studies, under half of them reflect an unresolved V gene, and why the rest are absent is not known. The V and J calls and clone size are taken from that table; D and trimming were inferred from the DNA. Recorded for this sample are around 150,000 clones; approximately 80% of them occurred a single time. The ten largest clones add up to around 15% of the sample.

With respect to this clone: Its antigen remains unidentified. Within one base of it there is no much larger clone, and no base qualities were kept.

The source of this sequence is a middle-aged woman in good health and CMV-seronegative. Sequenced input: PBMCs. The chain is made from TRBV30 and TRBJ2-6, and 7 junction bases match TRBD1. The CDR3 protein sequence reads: CAWDRVSPGANVLTF. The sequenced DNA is TGTGCCTGGGACAGGGTTTCTCCAGGGGCCAACGTCCTGACTTTC.